One T cell receptor (beta chain) is described in this entry. The table lists this clonotype with many counts. It has no known antigen specificity. It has no much larger one-base neighbor in the sample; base qualities were not kept. The data are from a study of human T cells and chemical hapten exposure (dated by TCRdb to the early 2020s). Context from the whole study: For sensitization, 2% DPC in acetone was applied to an approximately 2 cm by approximately 2 cm area of upper inner arm skin. Roughly 30 alopecia patients provided blood for TCR sequencing at one to four time points (pre-sensitization, 2, 6 and 24 weeks). In alopecia patients, the study followed how the peripheral blood TCR repertoire changed in vivo over primary and secondary sensitization to diphenylcyclopropenone (DPC), a hapten. Throughout the study period of 20 to 25 weeks, patients also received therapeutic DPC doses to the scalp every week. Blood was sampled from patients pre-sensitization (week 0) and at 2, 6 and about 24 weeks after DPC sensitization. Patch testing was done on the upper back using Finn chambers containing 0.01% DPC, and results were scored after 6 days according to International Contact Dermatitis Research Group standards. Libraries were combined into a pool for sequencing, and differences in TCR yield between samples came mainly from small differences in library volumes within the pool. The patient cohort, mostly female, included alopecia areata with under or over 50% scalp involvement, alopecia totalis and alopecia universalis.

V is shortened by 0 bases, J by 2 bases, and the region joining them spans 9 bases. Its CDR3 holds 14 amino acids, cysteine through phenylalanine. The sequence is cut down to CDR3 DNA, 42 bases in frame from base 1. Based on the germline V gene, the CDR1 and CDR2 sequences are SGHRS and YFSETQ. Points the paper makes about the study in general: The number of PT1 expanded TCRs positively correlated with patch test score, significant at thresholds 8, 16 and 32 but not 4. DPC sensitization did not change the number of TCRs with a frequency above 1 in 1000, and there was no evidence of changes in global repertoire structure. Compared with pre-sensitization or healthy control sets, expanded TCRs formed significantly more large CDR3 similarity clusters, which is consistent with antigen-driven responses. All patients had alopecia, a presumed autoimmune disease, so their immune response might differ from that of healthy individuals. After repeated subsampling, the strength of the expansion versus patch-test correlation and the threshold at which it became significant changed.

The library was obtained by RACE. TCRdb names NextSeq 500 as the instrument used. During library preparation, unique molecular identifiers were attached to individual cDNA molecules so that TCRs could be counted in a quantitative, reproducible way. For every blood RNA sample, sequencing covered both the TCR alpha and TCR beta chains. On the study's bioinformatics: A median of roughly 98,000 TCRs per sample was observed, with a range of roughly 23,224 to 750,000. V, J and CDR3 annotation of the TCR reads was performed with the Decombinator software suite. To make PS versus PT1 abundance plots, every sample was subsampled to the same number of TCRs (28,000). TCRs were defined as expanded if absent before sensitization and observed at least eight times at the 2-week time point. TCRdb cleaned the public reads at Q25 with fastp, built clones with MiXCR and kept in-frame beta chains. Entries that share a CDR3 protein sequence are merged under the most common genes and DNA. V and J calls and clone size were set by TCRdb, not the authors. The sample data list 190,000 or so distinct CDR3 sequences, and more than 25% of these were observed just once. The leading ten clones occupy just under 3% of the sample.

The label giving this sample's time point can be read as: pre-sensitization, week 0. This sample's treatment or condition label indicates: therapeutic diphenylcyclopropenone sensitization with weekly scalp DPC. At every patch-test visit, the blood draw took place before the patch test was put on. Patients were considered eligible if aged 18 to 70, diagnosed with alopecia and deemed suitable for DPC therapy, and patients were excluded if pregnant. Total RNA was isolated from unfractionated whole blood collected in Tempus Blood RNA tubes. The chain joins TRBV5-1 to TRBJ2-7; matching of 6 bases hints at TRBD2 as the D gene. The TCR originated in a woman between 25 and 40 years old with alopecia areata. Some clones in this sample may be carry-over from other donors' samples. The source was whole blood, collected in connection with sensitization to the hapten diphenylcyclopropenone (DPC). The DNA is TGCGCCAGCAGCTTGGCGGGGGATACCTACGAGCAGTACTTC. Its translation is CASSLAGDTYEQYF.